The 29 T cell receptor beta chains listed next were all sequenced from one sample in a study of blood T cell repertoires in COVID-19. Method: immunoSEQ multiplex PCR; TCRdb's copy keeps in-frame clones and lacks some. Of more than 110,000 clones listed, around nine tenths are singletons. The sequenced sample consisted of peripheral blood. Source of these receptors: a woman aged 40 to 50 with acute or convalescent COVID-19.

This clone was observed a few times. This sequence joins TRBV5-1 and TRBJ2-2; D is perhaps TRBD2 (6 bases). V lost 4 bases and J 0 bases, leaving 13 bases between the germline ends. Germline loops: CDR1 SGHRS, CDR2 YFSETQ. The CDR3 has 16 residues. CDR3 DNA: TGCGCCAGCAGCGGCTCCCGGGGGACGAACACCGGGGAGCTGTTTTTT. Encoded protein: CASSGSRGTNTGELFF.

This chain links TRBV5-3 with TRBJ1-5, with TRBD1 as a possible D gene (5 bases). TRBV5-3 counts as an open reading frame of uncertain function. The V end was cut by 4 bases, the J end by 0 bases, with 11 bases between. This CDR3 comprises 15 residues. The CDR3 DNA reads as TGTGCCAGAAGCCCAACTGGGGCTAGCAATCAGCCCCAGCATTTT. Protein product: CARSPTGASNQPQHF.

This clone has a single count. This chain joins TRBV7-9 and TRBJ1-1; D is unclear. V was clipped by 0 bases and J by 1 base, with 6 bases between them. The CDR3 is 14 residues long. Germline lookup yields CDR1 SEHNR and CDR2 FQNEAQ (reference sequence). The DNA for the CDR3 is TGTGCCAGCAGCTTAGCCAGGTCGAACACTGAAGCTTTCTTT. It yields the protein CASSLARSNTEAFF.

The chain combines TRBV7-8 with TRBJ1-5, with unresolved D. This CDR3 spans 15 amino acids. CDR1 SGHVS and CDR2 FQNEAQ come from the germline V gene. Trimming removed 4 bases from V and 6 bases from J, with 16 bases in between. Written as DNA, the CDR3 is TGTGCCAGCAGCTCCACAGCGGTCCGAGGTCAGCCCCAGCATTTT. This gives the protein CASSSTAVRGQPQHF.

The J gene is TRBJ1-2, the V gene TRBV28; D is unclear. CDR3 length: 13 residues. Germline V gene lookup returns CDR1 MDHEN and CDR2 SYDVKM. CDR3 in amino acids: CAGQNPTNYGYTF. The CDR3 DNA reads TGTGCGGGCCAAAATCCGACTAACTATGGCTACACCTTC.

This chain connects TRBV7-8 to TRBJ1-4; D not certain. Looked up from germline, CDR1 is SGHVS and CDR2 is FQNEAQ. V shed 3 bases and J shed 0 bases, with 14 bases lying between them. The CDR3 is 17 residues long. The CDR3 sequence: CASSFHREEATNEKLFF. The CDR3 region has the DNA TGTGCCAGCAGCTTCCATCGTGAGGAGGCAACTAATGAAAAACTGTTTTTT.

V gene TRBV4-1 combines with J gene TRBJ1-2; the match to TRBD1 covers 8 bases. Germline CDR1 is MGHRA and CDR2 is YSYEKL. V was clipped by 6 bases and J by 5 bases; unmatched bases: 2. The CDR3 loop spans 12 amino acids. The CDR3 loop reads CASRDRAYGYTF. The CDR3 DNA follows: TGCGCCAGCAGGGACAGGGCGTATGGCTACACCTTC.

V usage is TRBV6-6 and J usage is TRBJ2-2; D not certain. The CDR3 covers 14 residues. Germline CDR1 is MNHNY and CDR2 is SVGAGI (reference sequence). V gave up 2 bases and J gave up 4 bases, with 8 bases separating them. This chain's CDR3 is CASSYPEVTGELFF. CDR3 nucleotide sequence: TGTGCCAGCAGTTACCCTGAGGTCACCGGGGAGCTGTTTTTT.

As for this clone: The sample holds other DNA sequences that translate to the same CDR3. V is TRBV7-3 and J is TRBJ1-1; D is undetermined. The germline gives CDR1 SGHTA, CDR2 FQGTGA. V was trimmed by 5 bases and J by 1 base, leaving 8 bases between them. CDR3 length: 13 amino acids. CDR3: CASSPSPNTEAFF. In DNA, the CDR3 is TGTGCCAGCAGCCCCTCCCCGAACACTGAAGCTTTCTTT.

The chain joins TRBV18 to TRBJ1-2, with D tentatively TRBD1 (6 bases). The CDR3 is 15 amino acids. V was pared by 3 bases and J by 4 bases, with 15 bases between. Germline values: CDR1 KGHSH, CDR2 LQKENI. The CDR3 protein is CASSPNLVDSYGYTF. The CDR3 bases are TGTGCCAGCTCACCCAATCTCGTGGACAGCTATGGCTACACCTTC.

J is TRBJ2-3 and V is TRBV6-2 or TRBV6-3, with a possible D match to TRBD2 (5 bases). Looked up from germline, CDR1 is MNHEY and CDR2 is SVGEGT. The CDR3 is made up of 14 amino acids. V lost 0 bases, J lost 1 base, and 5 bases lay in between. The CDR3 sequence is CASSYSRGTDTQYF. The CDR3 region has the DNA TGTGCCAGCAGTTACTCGAGGGGCACAGATACGCAGTATTTT.

This clone has a single count. The rearrangement uses TRBV5-6 and TRBJ1-2; weak D call: TRBD1 (6 bases). Germline V gene sequence: CDR1 SGHDT, CDR2 YYEEEE. This CDR3 has 11 residues. The V end was cut by 8 bases, the J end by 8 bases, with 13 bases between. The CDR3 DNA sequence: TGTGCCAGTCAGGGGAGAAGGGGCTACACCTTC. Amino acids: CASQGRRGYTF.

The rearrangement uses TRBV5-6 and TRBJ2-5; 12 nucleotides line up with TRBD2. Germline CDR1 reads SGHDT; CDR2 reads YYEEEE. This CDR3 is built from 16 residues. V gave up 4 bases and J gave up 4 bases; unmatched junction bases: 8. The CDR3 DNA reads as TGTGCCAGCAGCGCCCTAGCGGGGGGGCTTGGAGAGACCCAGTACTTC. As protein: CASSALAGGLGETQYF.

The chain recombines TRBV6-6 with TRBJ1-1; D is unclear. This CDR3 contains 14 residues. Germline lookup yields CDR1 MNHNY and CDR2 SVGAGI (reference sequence). V gave up 2 bases and J gave up 4 bases, with 11 bases separating them. CDR3 loop: CASSYRTRGTEAFF. As DNA, the CDR3 is TGTGCCAGCAGTTACCGGACTCGGGGCACTGAAGCTTTCTTT.

The rearrangement uses TRBV6-5 and TRBJ1-1; perhaps TRBD1 as D (5 bases). With 0 bases removed from V and 9 bases from J, the gap between germline ends came to 17 bases. This CDR3 comprises 15 residues. Looked up from germline, CDR1 is MNHEY and CDR2 is SVGAGI. The CDR3 DNA reads TGTGCCAGCAGTTACTCGGGACTCGGGGACTCGAAAGCTTTCTTT. This sequence encodes CASSYSGLGDSKAFF.

This sequence joins TRBV19 and TRBJ2-7; 7 bases are a match to TRBD1. The V and J ends lost 8 bases and 4 bases, in that order; junction bases with no gene match: 8. The CDR3 is 13 amino acids. Germline loops: CDR1 LNHDA, CDR2 SQIVND (reference sequence). The DNA of the CDR3 is TGTGCCAGTTCCAGGGGGTCGAGGTACGAGCAGTACTTC. Its protein product is CASSRGSRYEQYF.

The chain recombines TRBV28 with TRBJ1-2; D possibly corresponds to TRBD1 (6 bases). Germline CDR1 is MDHEN and CDR2 is SYDVKM. The CDR3 is 14 amino acids. V was shortened by 5 bases and J by 8 bases, with 18 bases between the two germline ends. The CDR3 DNA is TGTGCCAGCAGTACTTGGGGGCTAGGACAAGGCTACACCTTC. This encodes CASSTWGLGQGYTF.

This rearrangement joins TRBV7-9 to TRBJ2-6; 7 bases match TRBD1. Trimming cost V 6 bases and J 0 bases; bases outside gene matches: 11. The germline V gene has CDR1 SEHNR and CDR2 FQNEAQ (reference sequence). The CDR3 has 18 residues. CDR3 amino acids: CASSPTGTVGSGANVLTF. In nucleotides, the CDR3 is TGTGCCAGCAGTCCGACCGGGACAGTCGGCTCTGGGGCCAACGTCCTGACTTTC. The full variable domain, rest sourced from reference TRBV7-9 and TRBJ2-6, is DTGVSQNPRHKITKRGQNVTFRCDPISEHNRLYWYRQTLGQGPEFLTYFQNEAQLEKSRLLSDRFSAERPKGSFSTLEIQRTEQGDSAMYLCASSPTGTVGSGANVLTFGAGSRLTVL.

This sequence joins TRBV19 and TRBJ2-4; a weak D match, TRBD1 (5 bases). CDR1 and CDR2 (germline): LNHDA, SQIVND (reference sequence). This CDR3 comprises 18 residues. V was trimmed by 3 bases and J by 2 bases, leaving 20 bases between them. The DNA of the CDR3 is TGTGCCAGTAGTATTCGCAGTACGGTCGCGGACACCAAAAACATTCAGTACTTC. This gives the protein CASSIRSTVADTKNIQYF.

The V gene is TRBV27, the J gene TRBJ2-3; no clear D. V was pared by 4 bases and J by 4 bases, with 12 bases between. This CDR3 contains 14 residues. Germline V gene sequence: CDR1 MNHEY, CDR2 SMNVEV (reference sequence). The CDR3 loop reads CASSWIPSADTQYF. CDR3 sequence (DNA): TGTGCCAGCAGTTGGATCCCGAGCGCAGATACGCAGTATTTT.

This clone has a single count. J is TRBJ2-2 and V is TRBV6-5, with TRBD1 matching 9 bases. V lost 8 bases and J lost 4; bases outside the gene matches: 2. CDR1 and CDR2 (germline): MNHEY, SVGAGI. CDR3 length equals 13 residues. The CDR3 reads CASDRGSTGELFF. CDR3 nucleotide sequence: TGTGCCAGCGACAGGGGGTCCACCGGGGAGCTGTTTTTT.

This chain joins TRBV19 and TRBJ1-2; 7 bases agree with TRBD1. CDR3 length: 16 amino acids. Losses at the gene ends were 0 bases for V and 7 bases for J; bases not matched to a gene: 11. Germline assignment: CDR1 LNHDA and CDR2 SQIVND (reference sequence). CDR3: CASSIDGTGVTGGYTF. The CDR3 bases are TGTGCCAGTAGTATAGACGGTACAGGGGTGACGGGTGGCTACACCTTC.

With regard to this clone: A junction end diverges from the germline sequence, so it may reflect a read error. CDR3 sequence reads: CASSFGTSGSSIIF. CDR3 bases: TGTGCCAGCAGCTTTGGGACTAGCGGGAGTTCAATAATCTTC. This sequence joins TRBV11-3 and TRBJ2-1; TRBD2 aligns across 14 bases. There are 14 residues in the CDR3. Per germline, CDR1 SGHNT and CDR2 YENEEA.

This clone was detected only a few times. The sample carries other DNA sequences with the same CDR3. The J gene is TRBJ1-2, the V gene TRBV13, with 7 bases lining up with TRBD1. CDR3 length equals 14 residues. Germline V lookup: CDR1 PRHDT, CDR2 FYEKMQ (reference sequence). Trimming took 5 bases from V and 3 from J; bases not matched to a gene: 6. This chain's CDR3 is CASSLGTGDYGYTF. The CDR3 DNA reads as TGTGCCAGCAGCCTCGGTACAGGGGACTATGGCTACACCTTC.

This chain uses TRBV28 with TRBJ1-1; TRBD1 matches 7 bases. The J segment lost 0 bases and the V segment lost 5 bases, leaving 6 bases of the junction unmatched. The CDR3 sequence is 15 residues long. Germline CDR1 and CDR2: MDHEN and SYDVKM. The CDR3 sequence: CASSDGQDMNTEAFF. The CDR3 DNA reads TGTGCCAGCAGTGATGGACAGGACATGAACACTGAAGCTTTCTTT.

The chain employs TRBV2 and TRBJ1-2; a weak D match, TRBD1 (6 bases). Trimming cost V 4 bases and J 4 bases, with 7 bases left between them. The length of the CDR3 is 12 residues. Germline V CDR1 and CDR2: SNHLY, FYNNEI. The CDR3 loop reads CASSGTVYGYTF. The CDR3 bases are TGTGCCAGCAGTGGGACAGTCTATGGCTACACCTTC.

The J gene is TRBJ1-2, the V gene TRBV5-4; D not certain. V was shortened by 2 bases and J by 8 bases, with 13 bases between the two germline ends. CDR1 and CDR2 from the germline V gene are SGHNT and YYREEE (reference sequence). The CDR3 consists of 13 residues. The CDR3 DNA follows: TGTGCCAGCAGCTTAGGTTCCAGGCCCGGCTACACCTTC. This sequence encodes CASSLGSRPGYTF.

A single count supports this clone. V gene TRBV28 combines with J gene TRBJ1-5; D might be TRBD1 (5 bases). V lost 5 bases and J lost 4, with 18 bases in between. This CDR3 has 16 amino acids. Germline V gene lookup returns CDR1 MDHEN and CDR2 SYDVKM. The CDR3 DNA follows: TGTGCCAGCAGTGCCCGCGGGGCTCCTCAGAATCAGCCCCAGCATTTT. Its protein product is CASSARGAPQNQPQHF.

J is TRBJ1-2 and V is TRBV5-1, with 7 bases identical to TRBD1. Germline CDR1 is SGHRS and CDR2 is YFSETQ. Trimming took 6 bases from V and 0 from J; bases not matched to a gene: 8. The CDR3 covers 15 residues. The CDR3 loop is CASNRQGETNYGYTF. The CDR3 DNA follows: TGCGCCAGCAATCGACAGGGAGAAACTAACTATGGCTACACCTTC.